The clone carrying this TCR beta chain was picked up many times. These data originate in a study of T cells in Graves' hyperthyroidism and ophthalmopathy. When ophthalmopathy did not progress within 18 months, Graves' hyperthyroidism was considered stable. Based on clinical symptoms, serum thyroxine and TRAb, thyroid ultrasound and orbital computed tomography, diagnoses were reached. Amplification of TCR beta CDR3 regions was performed using RNA transcripts as template. Primed by the HTBI set, a first-round RT-PCR was run on the TCR CDR3. TCRdb used MiXCR to reprocess the multiplex PCR reads, holding one entry per CDR3 protein. The sample has 350,000 to 400,000 distinct CDR3 sequences, about 16% seen once. The CDR3 spans 14 residues. V was clipped by 2 bases and J by 5 bases, with 15 bases between them. CDR1 and CDR2 from the germline V gene are GTSNPN and SVGIG (reference sequence).

This clonotype was obtained from a woman in her twenties or thirties with Graves' hyperthyroidism. The specimen sequenced was blood. This sequence joins TRBV30 and TRBJ1-1, with TRBD1 as a possible D gene (6 bases). The CDR3 loop reads CAWSLRQGYTEAFF. CDR3 sequence (DNA): TGTGCCTGGAGTCTCAGGCAGGGGTATACTGAAGCTTTCTTT.